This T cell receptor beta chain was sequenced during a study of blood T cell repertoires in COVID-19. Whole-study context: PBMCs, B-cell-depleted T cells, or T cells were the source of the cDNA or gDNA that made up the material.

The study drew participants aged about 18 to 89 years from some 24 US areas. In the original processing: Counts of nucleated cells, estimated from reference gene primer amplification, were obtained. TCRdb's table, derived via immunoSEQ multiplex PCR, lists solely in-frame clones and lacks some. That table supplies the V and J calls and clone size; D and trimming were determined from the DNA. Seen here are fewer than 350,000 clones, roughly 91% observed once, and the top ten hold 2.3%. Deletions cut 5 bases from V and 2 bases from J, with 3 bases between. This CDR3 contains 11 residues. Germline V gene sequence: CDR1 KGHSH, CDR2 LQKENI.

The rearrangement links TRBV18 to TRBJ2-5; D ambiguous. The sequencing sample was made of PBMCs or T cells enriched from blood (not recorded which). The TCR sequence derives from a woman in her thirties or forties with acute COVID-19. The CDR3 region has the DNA TGTGCCAGCTCAGCGCAAGAGACCCAGTACTTC. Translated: CASSAQETQYF.